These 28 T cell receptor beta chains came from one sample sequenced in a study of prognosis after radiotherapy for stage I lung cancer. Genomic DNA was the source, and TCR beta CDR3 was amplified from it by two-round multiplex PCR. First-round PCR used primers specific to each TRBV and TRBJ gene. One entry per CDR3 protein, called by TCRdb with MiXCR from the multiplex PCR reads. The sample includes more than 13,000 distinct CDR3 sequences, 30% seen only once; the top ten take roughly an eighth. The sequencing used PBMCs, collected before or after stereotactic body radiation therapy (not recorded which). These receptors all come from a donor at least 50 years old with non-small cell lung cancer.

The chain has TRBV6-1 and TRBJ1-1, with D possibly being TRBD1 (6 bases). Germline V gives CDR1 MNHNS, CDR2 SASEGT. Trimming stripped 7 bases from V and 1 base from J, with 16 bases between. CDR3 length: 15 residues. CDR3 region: CASTQWRGGNTEAFF. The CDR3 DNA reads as TGTGCCAGCACTCAATGGAGGGGGGGGAACACTGAAGCTTTCTTT.

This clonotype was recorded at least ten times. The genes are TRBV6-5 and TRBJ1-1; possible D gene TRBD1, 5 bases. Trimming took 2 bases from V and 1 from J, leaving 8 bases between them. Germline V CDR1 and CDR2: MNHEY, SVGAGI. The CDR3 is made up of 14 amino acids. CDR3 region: CASSYGQGNTEAFF. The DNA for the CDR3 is TGTGCCAGCAGTTACGGGCAGGGGAACACTGAAGCTTTCTTT.

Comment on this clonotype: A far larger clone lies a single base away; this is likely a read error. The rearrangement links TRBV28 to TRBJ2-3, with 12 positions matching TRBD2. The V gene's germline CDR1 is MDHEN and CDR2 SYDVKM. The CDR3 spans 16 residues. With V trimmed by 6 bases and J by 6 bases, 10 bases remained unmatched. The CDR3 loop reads CASSQGLAGPFDTQYF. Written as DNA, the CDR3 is TGTGCCAGCAGCCAGGGACTAGCGGGTCCGTTCGATACGCAGTATTTT.

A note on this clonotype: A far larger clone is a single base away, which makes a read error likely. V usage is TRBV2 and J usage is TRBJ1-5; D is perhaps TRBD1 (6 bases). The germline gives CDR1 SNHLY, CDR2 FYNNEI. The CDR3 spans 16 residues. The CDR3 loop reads CATSRGGTGPNQTQHF. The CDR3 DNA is TGTGCCACCAGCAGAGGGGGAACAGGGCCTAATCAGACCCAGCATTTT. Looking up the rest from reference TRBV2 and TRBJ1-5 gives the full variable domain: EPEVTQTPSHQVTQMGQEVILRCVPISNHLYFYWYRQILGQKVEFLVSFYNNEISEKSEIFDDQFSVERPDGSNFTLKIRSTKLEDSAMYFCATSRGGTGPNQTQHFGDGTRLSIL.

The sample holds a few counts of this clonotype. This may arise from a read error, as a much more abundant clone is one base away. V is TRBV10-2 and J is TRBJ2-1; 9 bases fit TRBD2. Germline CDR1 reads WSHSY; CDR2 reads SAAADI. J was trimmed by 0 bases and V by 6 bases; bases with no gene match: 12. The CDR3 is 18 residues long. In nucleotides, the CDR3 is TGCGCCAGCAGGTTCGGGACTAGCTGGGCCAACTCCTACAATGAGCAGTTCTTC. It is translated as CASRFGTSWANSYNEQFF.

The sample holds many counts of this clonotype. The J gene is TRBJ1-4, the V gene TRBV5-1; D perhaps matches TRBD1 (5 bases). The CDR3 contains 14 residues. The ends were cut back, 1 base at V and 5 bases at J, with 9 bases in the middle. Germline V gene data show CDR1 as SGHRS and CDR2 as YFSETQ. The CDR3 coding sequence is TGCGCCAGCAGCTTGTCTTGGGGGAATGAAAAACTGTTTTTT. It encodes CASSLSWGNEKLFF.

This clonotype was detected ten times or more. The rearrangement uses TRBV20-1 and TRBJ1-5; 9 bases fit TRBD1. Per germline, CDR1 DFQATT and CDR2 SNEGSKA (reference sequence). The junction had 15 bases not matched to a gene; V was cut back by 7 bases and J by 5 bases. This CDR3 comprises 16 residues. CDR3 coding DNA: TGCAGTGTCACAACGAGCGGGACAGGGACAGATCAGCCCCAGCATTTT. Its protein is CSVTTSGTGTDQPQHF.

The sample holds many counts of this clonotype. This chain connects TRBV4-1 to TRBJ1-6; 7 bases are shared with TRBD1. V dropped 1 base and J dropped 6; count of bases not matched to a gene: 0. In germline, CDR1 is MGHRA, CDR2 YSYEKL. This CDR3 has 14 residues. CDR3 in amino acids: CASSQGDSNSPLHF. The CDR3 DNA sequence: TGCGCCAGCAGCCAAGGGGACAGTAATTCACCCCTCCACTTT.

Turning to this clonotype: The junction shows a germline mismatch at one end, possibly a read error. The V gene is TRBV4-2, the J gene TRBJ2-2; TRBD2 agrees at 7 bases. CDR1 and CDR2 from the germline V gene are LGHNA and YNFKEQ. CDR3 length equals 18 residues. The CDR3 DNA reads TGTGCTAGCATCCGTGGTCGACTGGGGGGGACGAACACCGGGGAGCTGTTTTTT. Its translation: CASIRGRLGGTNTGELFF.

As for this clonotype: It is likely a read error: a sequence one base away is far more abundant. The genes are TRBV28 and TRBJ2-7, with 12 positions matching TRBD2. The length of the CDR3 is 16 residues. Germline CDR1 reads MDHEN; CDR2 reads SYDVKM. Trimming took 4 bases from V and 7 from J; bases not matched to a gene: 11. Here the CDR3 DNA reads TGTGCCAGCAGTTCCCTAGCGGGAGGGCTCAGCAATGAGCAGTACTTC. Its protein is CASSSLAGGLSNEQYF.

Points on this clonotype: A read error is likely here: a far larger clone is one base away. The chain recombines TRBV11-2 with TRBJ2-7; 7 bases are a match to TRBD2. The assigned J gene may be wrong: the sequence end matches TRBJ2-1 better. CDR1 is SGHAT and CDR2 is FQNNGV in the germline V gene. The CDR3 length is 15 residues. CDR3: CASSPPMAGDNEQFF. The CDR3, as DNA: TGTGCCAGCAGCCCCCCGATGGCGGGAGACAATGAGCAGTTCTTC.

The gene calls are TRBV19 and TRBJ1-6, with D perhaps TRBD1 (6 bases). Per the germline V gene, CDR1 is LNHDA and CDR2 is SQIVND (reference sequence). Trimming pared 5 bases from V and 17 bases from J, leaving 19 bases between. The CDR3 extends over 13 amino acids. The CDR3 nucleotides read TGTGCCAGTAGTTGGGACATGAAGTCACACATCCACTTT. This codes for CASSWDMKSHIHF.

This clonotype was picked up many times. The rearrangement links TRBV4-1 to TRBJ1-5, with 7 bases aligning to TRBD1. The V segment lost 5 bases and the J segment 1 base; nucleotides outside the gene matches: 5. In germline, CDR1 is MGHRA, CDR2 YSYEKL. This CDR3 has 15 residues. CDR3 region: CASSVQGISNQPQHF. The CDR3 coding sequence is TGCGCCAGCAGCGTACAGGGGATCAGCAATCAGCCCCAGCATTTT.

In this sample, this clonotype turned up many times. This chain's CDR3 is CASSLGATNEKLFF. The CDR3 nucleotides are TGTGCCAGCAGCTTAGGGGCAACTAATGAAAAACTGTTTTTT. V and J are TRBV7-8 and TRBJ1-4; D is unresolved. The CDR3 runs to 14 residues. Trimming removed 1 base from V and 0 bases from J, with 3 bases in between. Looked up from germline, CDR1 is SGHVS and CDR2 is FQNEAQ.

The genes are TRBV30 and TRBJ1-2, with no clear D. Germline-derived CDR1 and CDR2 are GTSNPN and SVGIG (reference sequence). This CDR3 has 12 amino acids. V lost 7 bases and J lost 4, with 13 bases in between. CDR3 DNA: TGTGCCTTGGGAACACGGGTCTATGGCTACACCTTC. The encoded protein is CALGTRVYGYTF.

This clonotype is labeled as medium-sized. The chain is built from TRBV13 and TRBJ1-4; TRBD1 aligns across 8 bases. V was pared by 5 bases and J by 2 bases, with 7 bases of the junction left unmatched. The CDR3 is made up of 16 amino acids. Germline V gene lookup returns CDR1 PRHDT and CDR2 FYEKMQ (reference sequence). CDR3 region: CASSQRTGSTNEKLFF. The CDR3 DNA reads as TGTGCCAGCAGCCAGCGGACAGGGAGTACTAATGAAAAACTGTTTTTT.

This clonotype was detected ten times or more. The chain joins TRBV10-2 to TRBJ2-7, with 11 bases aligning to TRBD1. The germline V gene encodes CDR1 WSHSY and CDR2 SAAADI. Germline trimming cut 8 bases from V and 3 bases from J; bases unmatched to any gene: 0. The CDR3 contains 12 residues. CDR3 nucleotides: TGCGCCAGCGGGACAGGGGGCTACGAGCAGTACTTC. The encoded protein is CASGTGGYEQYF.

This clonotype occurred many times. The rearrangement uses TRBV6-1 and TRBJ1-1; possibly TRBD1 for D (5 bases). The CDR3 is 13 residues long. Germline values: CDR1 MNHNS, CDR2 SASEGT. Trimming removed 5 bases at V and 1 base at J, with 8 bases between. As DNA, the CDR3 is TGTGCCAGCAGTCTCACAGGGAACACTGAAGCTTTCTTT. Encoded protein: CASSLTGNTEAFF.

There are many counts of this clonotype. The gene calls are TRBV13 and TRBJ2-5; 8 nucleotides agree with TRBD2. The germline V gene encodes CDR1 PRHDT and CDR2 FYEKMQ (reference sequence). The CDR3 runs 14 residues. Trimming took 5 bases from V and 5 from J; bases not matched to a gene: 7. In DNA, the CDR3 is TGTGCCAGCAGCCTCGGGGGGGCCCGGGAGACCCAGTACTTC. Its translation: CASSLGGARETQYF.

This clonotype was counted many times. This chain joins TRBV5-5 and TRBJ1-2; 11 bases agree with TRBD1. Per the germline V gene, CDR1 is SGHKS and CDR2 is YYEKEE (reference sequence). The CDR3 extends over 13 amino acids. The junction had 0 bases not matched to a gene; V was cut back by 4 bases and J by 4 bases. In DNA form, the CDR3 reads TGTGCCAGCAGCGGGACAGGGGGCTATGGCTACACCTTC. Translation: CASSGTGGYGYTF.

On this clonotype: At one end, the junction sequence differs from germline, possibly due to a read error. CDR3 sequence: CANSQGTIYGHTF. CDR3 nucleotide sequence: TGTGCCAACAGCCAAGGGACAATCTATGGCCACACCTTC. J is TRBJ1-2 and V is TRBV3-1; TRBD1 might be the D (6 bases). The CDR3 is 13 residues long. Germline V gene data show CDR1 as LGHDT and CDR2 as YNNKEL (reference sequence).

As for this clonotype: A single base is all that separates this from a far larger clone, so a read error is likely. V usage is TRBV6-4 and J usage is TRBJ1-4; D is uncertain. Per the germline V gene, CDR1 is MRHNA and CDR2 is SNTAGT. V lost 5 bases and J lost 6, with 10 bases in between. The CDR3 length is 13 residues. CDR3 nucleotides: TGTGCCAGCAGTCGGCAGGATGATGAAAAACTGTTTTTT. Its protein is CASSRQDDEKLFF.

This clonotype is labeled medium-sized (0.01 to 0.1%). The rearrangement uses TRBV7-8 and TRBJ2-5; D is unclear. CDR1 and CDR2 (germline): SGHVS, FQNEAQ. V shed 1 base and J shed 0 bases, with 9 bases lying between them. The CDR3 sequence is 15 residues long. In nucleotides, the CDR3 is TGTGCCAGCAGCTTAGGGCCAAGATACCAAGAGACCCAGTACTTC. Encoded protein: CASSLGPRYQETQYF.

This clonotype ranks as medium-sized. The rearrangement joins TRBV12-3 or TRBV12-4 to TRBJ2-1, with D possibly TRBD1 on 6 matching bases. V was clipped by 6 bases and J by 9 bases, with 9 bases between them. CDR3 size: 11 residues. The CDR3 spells CASSHRAEQFF. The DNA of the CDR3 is TGTGCCAGCAGCCACAGGGCTGAGCAGTTCTTC.

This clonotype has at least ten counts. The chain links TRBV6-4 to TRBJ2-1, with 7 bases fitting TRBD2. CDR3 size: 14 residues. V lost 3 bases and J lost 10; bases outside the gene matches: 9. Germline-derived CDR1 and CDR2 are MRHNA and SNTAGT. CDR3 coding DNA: TGTGCCAGCAGTGAAGGATCCTGGGGGGGGGAGCAGTTCTTC. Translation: CASSEGSWGGEQFF.

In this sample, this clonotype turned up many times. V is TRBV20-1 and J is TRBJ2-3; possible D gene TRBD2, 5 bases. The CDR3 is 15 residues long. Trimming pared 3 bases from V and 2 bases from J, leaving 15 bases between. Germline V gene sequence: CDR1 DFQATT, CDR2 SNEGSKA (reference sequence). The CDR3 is CSASAHVANTDTQYF. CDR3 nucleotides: TGCAGTGCTAGTGCCCACGTAGCGAACACAGATACGCAGTATTTT.

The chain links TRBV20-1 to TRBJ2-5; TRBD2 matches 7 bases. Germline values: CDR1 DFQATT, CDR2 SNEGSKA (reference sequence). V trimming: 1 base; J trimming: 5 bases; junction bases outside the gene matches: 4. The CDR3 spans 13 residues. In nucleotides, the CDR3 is TGCAGTGCTAGAGTATATAGCGGGGAGACCCAGTACTTC. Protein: CSARVYSGETQYF.

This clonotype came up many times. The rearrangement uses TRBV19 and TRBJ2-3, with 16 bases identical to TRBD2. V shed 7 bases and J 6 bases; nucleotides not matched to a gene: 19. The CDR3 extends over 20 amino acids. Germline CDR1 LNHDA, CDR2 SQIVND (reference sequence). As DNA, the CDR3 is TGTGCCAGTACAGACGGGACTAGCGGGAGGGCCTTGTCATTTGCGGATACGCAGTATTTT. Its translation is CASTDGTSGRALSFADTQYF. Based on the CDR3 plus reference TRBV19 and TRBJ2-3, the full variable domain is DGGITQSPKYLFRKEGQNVTLSCEQNLNHDAMYWYRQDPGQGLRLIYYSQIVNDFQKGDIAEGYSVSREKKESFPLTVTSAQKNPTAFYLCASTDGTSGRALSFADTQYFGPGTRLTVL.